The source of this TCR beta chain is a study of spatial heterogeneity in lung cancer. Study-wide context: Where available, sequencing covered follow-up PBMC samples, taken at a median of approximately 23 months after resection. Sequencing consistently turned up more beta-chain sequences than alpha-chain sequences.

This CDR3 is 13 amino acids long. Germline loops: CDR1 DFQATT, CDR2 SNEGSKA (reference sequence). J lost 2 bases, V lost 6 bases, and 5 bases had no gene match. Time point of the sample: blood at routine non-recurrence follow-up after resection. All TCR cDNA molecules were individually tagged with a unique molecular identifier. TCRdb reanalysed the 5' RACE reads using MiXCR and keeps one entry per CDR3 protein. This table holds around 20,000 distinct CDR3 sequences, 9% to 10% found once. Study outcomes and limitations: Detection of ubiquitous tumor TCRs in blood was higher at resection than follow-up.

This clonotype was counted ten times or more. Antigen unknown. The sample consisted of PBMCs, taken at follow-up. This rearrangement joins TRBV20-1 to TRBJ2-3, with 7 bases aligning to TRBD2. The clonotype comes from a male donor with early-stage non-small cell lung cancer. CDR3 coding DNA: TGCAGTGCACCCGGGAGGCCCACAGATACGCAGTATTTT. The encoded protein is CSAPGRPTDTQYF.